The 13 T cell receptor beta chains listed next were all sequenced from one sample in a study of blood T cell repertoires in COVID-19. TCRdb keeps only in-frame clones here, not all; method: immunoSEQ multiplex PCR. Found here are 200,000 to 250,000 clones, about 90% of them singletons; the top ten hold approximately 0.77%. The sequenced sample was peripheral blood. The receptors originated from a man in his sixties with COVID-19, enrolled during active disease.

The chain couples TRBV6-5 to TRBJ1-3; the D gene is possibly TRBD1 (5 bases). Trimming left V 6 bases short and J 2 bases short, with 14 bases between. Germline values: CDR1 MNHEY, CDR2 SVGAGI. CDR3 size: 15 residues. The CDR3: CASSLDRDAGNTIYF. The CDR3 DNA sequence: TGTGCCAGCAGCCTCGACAGAGACGCTGGAAACACCATATATTTT.

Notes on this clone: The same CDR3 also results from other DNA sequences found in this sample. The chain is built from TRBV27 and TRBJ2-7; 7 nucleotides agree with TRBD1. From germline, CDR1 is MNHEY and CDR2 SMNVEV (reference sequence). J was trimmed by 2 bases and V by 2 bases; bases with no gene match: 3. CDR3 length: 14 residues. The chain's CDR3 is CASSLGTATYEQYF. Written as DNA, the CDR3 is TGTGCCAGCAGTTTAGGGACAGCAACCTACGAGCAGTACTTC.

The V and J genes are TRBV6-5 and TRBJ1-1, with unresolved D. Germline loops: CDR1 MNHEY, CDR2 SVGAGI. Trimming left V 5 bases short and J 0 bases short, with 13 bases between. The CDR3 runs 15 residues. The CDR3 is CASSLQGALNTEAFF. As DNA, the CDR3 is TGTGCCAGCAGTCTACAAGGAGCTTTGAACACTGAAGCTTTCTTT.

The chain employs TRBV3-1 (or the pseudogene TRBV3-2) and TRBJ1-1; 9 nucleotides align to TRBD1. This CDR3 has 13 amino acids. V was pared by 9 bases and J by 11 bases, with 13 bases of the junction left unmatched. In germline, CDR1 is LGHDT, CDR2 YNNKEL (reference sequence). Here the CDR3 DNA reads TGTGCCAGTCGACCGACAGGGGGTCGCGCCGCTTTCTTT. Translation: CASRPTGGRAAFF.

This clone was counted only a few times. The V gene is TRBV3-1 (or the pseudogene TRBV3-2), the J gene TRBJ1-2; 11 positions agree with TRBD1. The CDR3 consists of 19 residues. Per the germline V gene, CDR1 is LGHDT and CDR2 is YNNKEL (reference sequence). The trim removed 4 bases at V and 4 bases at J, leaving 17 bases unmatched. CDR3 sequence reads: CASSLTYRRTGGPPYGYTF. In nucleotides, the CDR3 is TGTGCCAGCAGCCTCACCTATCGTAGGACAGGGGGCCCACCCTATGGCTACACCTTC.

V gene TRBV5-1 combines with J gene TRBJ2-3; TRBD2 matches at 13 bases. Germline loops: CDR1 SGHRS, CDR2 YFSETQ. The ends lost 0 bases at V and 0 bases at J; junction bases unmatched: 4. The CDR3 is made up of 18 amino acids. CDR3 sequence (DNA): TGCGCCAGCAGCTTGGGGACTAGCGGGGGACTTAGCACAGATACGCAGTATTTT. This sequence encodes CASSLGTSGGLSTDTQYF.

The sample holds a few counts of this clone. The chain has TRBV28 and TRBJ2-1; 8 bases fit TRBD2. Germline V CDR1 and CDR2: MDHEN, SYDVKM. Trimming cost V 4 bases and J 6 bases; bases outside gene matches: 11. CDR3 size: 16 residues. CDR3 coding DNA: TGTGCCAGCAGTTCCCGGACCGGGAGGGCCGGCAATGAGCAGTTCTTC. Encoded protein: CASSSRTGRAGNEQFF.

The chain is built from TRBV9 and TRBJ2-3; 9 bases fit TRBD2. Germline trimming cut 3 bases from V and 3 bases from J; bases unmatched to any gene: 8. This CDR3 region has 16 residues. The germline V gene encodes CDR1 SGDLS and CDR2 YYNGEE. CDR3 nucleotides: TGTGCCAGCAGCGATCGACTAGCGGACCTAACAGATACGCAGTATTTT. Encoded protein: CASSDRLADLTDTQYF.

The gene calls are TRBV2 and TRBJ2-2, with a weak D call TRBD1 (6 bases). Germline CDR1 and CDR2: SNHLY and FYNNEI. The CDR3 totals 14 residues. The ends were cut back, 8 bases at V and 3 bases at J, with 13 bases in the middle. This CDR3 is CASGQRWDTGELFF. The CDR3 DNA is TGTGCCAGCGGACAGAGGTGGGACACCGGGGAGCTGTTTTTT.

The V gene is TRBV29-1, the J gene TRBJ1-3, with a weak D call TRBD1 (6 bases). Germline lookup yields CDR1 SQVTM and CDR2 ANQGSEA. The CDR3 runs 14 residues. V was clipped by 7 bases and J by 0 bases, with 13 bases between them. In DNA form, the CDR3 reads TGCAGCGGTTCTAGGGACAACTCTGGAAACACCATATATTTT. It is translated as CSGSRDNSGNTIYF.

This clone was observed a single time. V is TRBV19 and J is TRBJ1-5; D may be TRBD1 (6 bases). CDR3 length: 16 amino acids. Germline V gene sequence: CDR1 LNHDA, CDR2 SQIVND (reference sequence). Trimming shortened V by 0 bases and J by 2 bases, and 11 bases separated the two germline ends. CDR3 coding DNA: TGTGCCAGTAGTATAGATCACGGGGGGCGCAATCAGCCCCAGCATTTT. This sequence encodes CASSIDHGGRNQPQHF.

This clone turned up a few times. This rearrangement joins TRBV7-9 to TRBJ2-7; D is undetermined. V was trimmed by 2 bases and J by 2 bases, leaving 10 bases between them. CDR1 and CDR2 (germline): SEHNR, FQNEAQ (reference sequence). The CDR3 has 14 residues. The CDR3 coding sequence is TGTGCCAGCAGCTTACAGGTGGTACCCTACGAGCAGTACTTC. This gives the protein CASSLQVVPYEQYF.

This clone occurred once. In nucleotides, the CDR3 is TGTGCCAGCAGCTCACCCCTCAGGGGGACCCTAAAGGGATCGCAAGAGACCCAGTACTTC. It is translated as CASSSPLRGTLKGSQETQYF. The gene calls are TRBV21-1 and TRBJ2-5; the DNA was not compared with TRBD1, the D call given in the table. TRBV21-1 has pseudogene status. There are 20 residues in the CDR3.